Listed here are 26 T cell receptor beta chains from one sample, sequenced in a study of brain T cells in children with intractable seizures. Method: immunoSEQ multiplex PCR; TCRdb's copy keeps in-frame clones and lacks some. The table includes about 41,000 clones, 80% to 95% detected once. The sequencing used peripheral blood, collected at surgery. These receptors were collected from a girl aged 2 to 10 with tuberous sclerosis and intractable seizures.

CDR3 in DNA: TGTGCCAGTAGGCCCGGCAGGGCCCTCTCTGGGGCCAACGTCCTGACTTTC. The encoded protein is CASRPGRALSGANVLTF. The V and J genes are TRBV19 and TRBJ2-6; a weak D match, TRBD1 (5 bases). The CDR3 is 17 residues long. Deletions cut 6 bases from V and 0 bases from J, with 15 bases between. CDR1 and CDR2 (germline): LNHDA, SQIVND (reference sequence).

Here the CDR3 reads CASSGGTEKNIQYF. The CDR3 DNA is TGTGCCAGCTCCGGGGGAACAGAGAAAAACATTCAGTACTTC. V and J are TRBV9 and TRBJ2-4; possible D gene TRBD2, 6 bases. Germline V gene sequence: CDR1 SGDLS, CDR2 YYNGEE. CDR3 length equals 14 residues. Trimming cost V 7 bases and J 4 bases, with 15 bases left between them.

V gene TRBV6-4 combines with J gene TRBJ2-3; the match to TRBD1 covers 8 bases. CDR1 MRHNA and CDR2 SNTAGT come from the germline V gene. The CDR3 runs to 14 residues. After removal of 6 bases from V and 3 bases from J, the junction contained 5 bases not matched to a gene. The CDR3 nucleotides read TGTGCCAGCAGCGAGACAGGGGAAACAGATACGCAGTATTTT. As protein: CASSETGETDTQYF.

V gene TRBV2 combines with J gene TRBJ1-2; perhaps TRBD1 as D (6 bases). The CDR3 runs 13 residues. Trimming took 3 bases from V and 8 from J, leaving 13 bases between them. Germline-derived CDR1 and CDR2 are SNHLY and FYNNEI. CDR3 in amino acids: CASSDRTAGGYTF. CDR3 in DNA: TGTGCCAGCAGTGACAGGACAGCCGGGGGCTACACCTTC.

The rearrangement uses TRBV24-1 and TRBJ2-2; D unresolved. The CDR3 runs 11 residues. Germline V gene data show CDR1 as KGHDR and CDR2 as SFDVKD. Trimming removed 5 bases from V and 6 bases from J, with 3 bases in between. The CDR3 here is CATSVSGELFF. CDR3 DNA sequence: TGTGCCACCAGTGTCTCCGGGGAGCTGTTTTTT.

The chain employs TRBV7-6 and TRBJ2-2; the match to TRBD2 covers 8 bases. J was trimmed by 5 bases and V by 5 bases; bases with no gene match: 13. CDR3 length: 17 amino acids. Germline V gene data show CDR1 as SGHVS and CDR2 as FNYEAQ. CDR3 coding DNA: TGTGCCAGCAGCCCTAGACCCGGGACTAGGGGGACCGGGGAGCTGTTTTTT. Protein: CASSPRPGTRGTGELFF.

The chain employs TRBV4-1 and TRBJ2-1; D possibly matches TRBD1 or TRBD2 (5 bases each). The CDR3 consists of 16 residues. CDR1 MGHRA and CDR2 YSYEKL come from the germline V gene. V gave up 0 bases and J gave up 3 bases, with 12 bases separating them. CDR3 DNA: TGCGCCAGCAGCCAAGATCGAGAGGGGATCTACAATGAGCAGTTCTTC. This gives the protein CASSQDREGIYNEQFF.

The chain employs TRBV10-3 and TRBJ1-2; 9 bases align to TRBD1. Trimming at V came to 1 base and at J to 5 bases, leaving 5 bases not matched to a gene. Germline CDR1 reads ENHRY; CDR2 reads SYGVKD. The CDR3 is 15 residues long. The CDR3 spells CAISELQGAQYGYTF. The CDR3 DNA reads TGTGCCATCAGTGAGTTACAGGGGGCGCAATATGGCTACACCTTC.

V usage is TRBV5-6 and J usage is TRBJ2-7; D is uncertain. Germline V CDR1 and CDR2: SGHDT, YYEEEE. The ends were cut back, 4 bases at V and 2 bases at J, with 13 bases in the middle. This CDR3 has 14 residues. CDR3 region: CASSPLGVAYEQYV. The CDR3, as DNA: TGTGCCAGCAGCCCTCTTGGGGTGGCCTACGAGCAGTACGTC.

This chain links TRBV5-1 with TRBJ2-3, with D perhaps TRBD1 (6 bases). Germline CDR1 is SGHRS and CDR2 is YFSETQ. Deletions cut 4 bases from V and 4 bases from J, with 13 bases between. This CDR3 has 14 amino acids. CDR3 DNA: TGCGCCAGCAGCGTCTCAGGGGCAGCAGATACGCAGTATTTT. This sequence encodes CASSVSGAADTQYF.

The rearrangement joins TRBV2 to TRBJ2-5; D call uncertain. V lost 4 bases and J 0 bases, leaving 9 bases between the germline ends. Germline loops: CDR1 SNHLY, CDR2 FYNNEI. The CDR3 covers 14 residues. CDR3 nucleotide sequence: TGTGCCAGCAGTGTCACGGCTTACCAAGAGACCCAGTACTTC. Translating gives CASSVTAYQETQYF.

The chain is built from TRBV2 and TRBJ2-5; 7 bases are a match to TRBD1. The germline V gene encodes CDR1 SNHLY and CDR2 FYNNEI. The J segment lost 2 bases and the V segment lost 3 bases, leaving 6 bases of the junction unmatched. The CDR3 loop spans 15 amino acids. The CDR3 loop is CASSEGQPGQETQYF. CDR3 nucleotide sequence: TGTGCCAGCAGTGAGGGACAGCCTGGACAAGAGACCCAGTACTTC.

The CDR3 loop is CASRDTGVGTEAFF. The CDR3 bases are TGTGCCAGCAGAGATACAGGGGTCGGCACTGAAGCTTTCTTT. The J gene is TRBJ1-1, the V gene TRBV13; 7 bases line up with TRBD1. The germline gives CDR1 PRHDT, CDR2 FYEKMQ (reference sequence). The trim removed 6 bases at V and 4 bases at J, leaving 8 bases unmatched. The CDR3 consists of 14 residues. Drawing the rest from reference TRBV13 and TRBJ1-1, the complete variable domain is AAGVIQSPRHLIKEKRETATLKCYPIPRHDTVYWYQQGPGQDPQFLISFYEKMQSDKGSIPDRFSAQQFSDYHSELNMSSLELGDSALYFCASRDTGVGTEAFFGQGTRLTVV.

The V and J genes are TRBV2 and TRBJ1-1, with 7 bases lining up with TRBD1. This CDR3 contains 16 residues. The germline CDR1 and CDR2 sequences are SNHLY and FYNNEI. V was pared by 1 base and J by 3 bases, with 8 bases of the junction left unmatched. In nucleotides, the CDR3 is TGTGCCAGCAGTGAAGTAGGCAGGGGGGGTGACACTGAAGCTTTCTTT. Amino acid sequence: CASSEVGRGGDTEAFF.

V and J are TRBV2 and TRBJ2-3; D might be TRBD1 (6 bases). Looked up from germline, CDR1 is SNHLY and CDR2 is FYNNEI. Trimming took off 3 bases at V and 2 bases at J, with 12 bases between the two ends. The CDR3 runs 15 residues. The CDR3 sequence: CASSEAGAVTDTQYF. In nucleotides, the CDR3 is TGTGCCAGCAGTGAGGCAGGGGCAGTCACAGATACGCAGTATTTT.

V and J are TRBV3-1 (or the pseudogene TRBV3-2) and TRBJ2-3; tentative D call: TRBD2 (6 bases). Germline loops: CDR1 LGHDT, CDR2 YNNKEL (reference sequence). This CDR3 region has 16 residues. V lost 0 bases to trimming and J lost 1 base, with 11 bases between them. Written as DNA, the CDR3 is TGTGCCAGCAGCCAAGAGGAGGGCCCGGGCACAGATACGCAGTATTTT. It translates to CASSQEEGPGTDTQYF.

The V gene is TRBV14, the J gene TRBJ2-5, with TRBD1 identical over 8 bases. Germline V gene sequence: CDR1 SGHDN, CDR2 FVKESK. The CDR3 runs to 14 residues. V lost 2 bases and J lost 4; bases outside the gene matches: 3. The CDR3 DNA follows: TGTGCCAGCAGCCAACCCAGGGGGCTAGAGACCCAGTACTTC. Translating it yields CASSQPRGLETQYF.

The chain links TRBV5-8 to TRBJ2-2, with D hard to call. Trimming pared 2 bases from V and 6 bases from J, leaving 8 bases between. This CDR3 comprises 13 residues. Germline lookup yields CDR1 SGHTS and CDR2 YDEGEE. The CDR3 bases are TGTGCCAGCAGCTTCCCAGGAGCCGGGGAGCTGTTTTTT. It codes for CASSFPGAGELFF.

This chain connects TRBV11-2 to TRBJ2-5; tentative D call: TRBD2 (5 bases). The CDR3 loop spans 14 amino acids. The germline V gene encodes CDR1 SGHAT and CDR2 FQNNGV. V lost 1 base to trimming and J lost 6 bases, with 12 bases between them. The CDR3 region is CASSLVLALKTQYF. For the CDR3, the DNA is TGTGCCAGCAGCTTAGTGCTAGCTCTCAAGACCCAGTACTTC.

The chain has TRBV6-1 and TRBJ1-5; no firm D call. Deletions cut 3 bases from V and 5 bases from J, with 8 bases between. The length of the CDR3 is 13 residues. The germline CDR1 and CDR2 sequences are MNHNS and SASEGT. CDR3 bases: TGTGCCAGCAGTGAGGGTAATCATCAGCCCCAGCATTTT. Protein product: CASSEGNHQPQHF.

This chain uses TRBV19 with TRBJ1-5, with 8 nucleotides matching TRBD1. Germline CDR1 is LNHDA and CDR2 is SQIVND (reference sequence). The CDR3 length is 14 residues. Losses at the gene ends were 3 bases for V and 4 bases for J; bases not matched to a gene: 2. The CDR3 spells CASSMRTGNQPQHF. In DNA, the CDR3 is TGTGCCAGTAGTATGAGGACAGGGAATCAGCCCCAGCATTTT.

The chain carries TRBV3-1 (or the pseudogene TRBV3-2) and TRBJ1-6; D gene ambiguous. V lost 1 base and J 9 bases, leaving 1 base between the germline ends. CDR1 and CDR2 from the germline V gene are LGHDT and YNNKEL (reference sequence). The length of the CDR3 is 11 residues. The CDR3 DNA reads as TGTGCCAGCAGCCAAGGTTCACCCCTCCACTTT. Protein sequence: CASSQGSPLHF.

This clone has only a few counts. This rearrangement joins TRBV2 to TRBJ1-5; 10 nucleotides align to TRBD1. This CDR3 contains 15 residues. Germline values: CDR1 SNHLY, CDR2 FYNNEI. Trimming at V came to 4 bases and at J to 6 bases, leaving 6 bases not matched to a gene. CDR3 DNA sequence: TGTGCCAGCAGTGTTAGACAGGGGGCAGGTCAGCCCCAGCATTTT. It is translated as CASSVRQGAGQPQHF.

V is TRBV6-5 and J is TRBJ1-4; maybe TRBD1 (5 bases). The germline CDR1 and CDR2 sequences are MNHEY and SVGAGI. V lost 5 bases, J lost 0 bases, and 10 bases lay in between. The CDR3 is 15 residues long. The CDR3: CASSRAGPTNEKLFF. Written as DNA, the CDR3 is TGTGCCAGCAGTAGGGCAGGGCCAACTAATGAAAAACTGTTTTTT.

For the CDR3, the DNA is TGTGCCAGCAGCTTAGTCCGGGAAGAAGCTTTCTTT. Encoded protein: CASSLVREEAFF. The chain employs TRBV11-2 and TRBJ1-1; no definite D call. The germline V and J ends were trimmed by 1 base and 8 bases, with 8 bases remaining between them. Germline CDR1 SGHAT, CDR2 FQNNGV. This CDR3 region has 12 residues.

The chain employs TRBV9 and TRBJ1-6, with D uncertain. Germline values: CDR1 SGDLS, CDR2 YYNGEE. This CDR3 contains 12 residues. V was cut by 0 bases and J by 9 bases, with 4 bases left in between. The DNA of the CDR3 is TGTGCCAGCAGCGTAGCGGGTTCACCCCTCCACTTT. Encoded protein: CASSVAGSPLHF.